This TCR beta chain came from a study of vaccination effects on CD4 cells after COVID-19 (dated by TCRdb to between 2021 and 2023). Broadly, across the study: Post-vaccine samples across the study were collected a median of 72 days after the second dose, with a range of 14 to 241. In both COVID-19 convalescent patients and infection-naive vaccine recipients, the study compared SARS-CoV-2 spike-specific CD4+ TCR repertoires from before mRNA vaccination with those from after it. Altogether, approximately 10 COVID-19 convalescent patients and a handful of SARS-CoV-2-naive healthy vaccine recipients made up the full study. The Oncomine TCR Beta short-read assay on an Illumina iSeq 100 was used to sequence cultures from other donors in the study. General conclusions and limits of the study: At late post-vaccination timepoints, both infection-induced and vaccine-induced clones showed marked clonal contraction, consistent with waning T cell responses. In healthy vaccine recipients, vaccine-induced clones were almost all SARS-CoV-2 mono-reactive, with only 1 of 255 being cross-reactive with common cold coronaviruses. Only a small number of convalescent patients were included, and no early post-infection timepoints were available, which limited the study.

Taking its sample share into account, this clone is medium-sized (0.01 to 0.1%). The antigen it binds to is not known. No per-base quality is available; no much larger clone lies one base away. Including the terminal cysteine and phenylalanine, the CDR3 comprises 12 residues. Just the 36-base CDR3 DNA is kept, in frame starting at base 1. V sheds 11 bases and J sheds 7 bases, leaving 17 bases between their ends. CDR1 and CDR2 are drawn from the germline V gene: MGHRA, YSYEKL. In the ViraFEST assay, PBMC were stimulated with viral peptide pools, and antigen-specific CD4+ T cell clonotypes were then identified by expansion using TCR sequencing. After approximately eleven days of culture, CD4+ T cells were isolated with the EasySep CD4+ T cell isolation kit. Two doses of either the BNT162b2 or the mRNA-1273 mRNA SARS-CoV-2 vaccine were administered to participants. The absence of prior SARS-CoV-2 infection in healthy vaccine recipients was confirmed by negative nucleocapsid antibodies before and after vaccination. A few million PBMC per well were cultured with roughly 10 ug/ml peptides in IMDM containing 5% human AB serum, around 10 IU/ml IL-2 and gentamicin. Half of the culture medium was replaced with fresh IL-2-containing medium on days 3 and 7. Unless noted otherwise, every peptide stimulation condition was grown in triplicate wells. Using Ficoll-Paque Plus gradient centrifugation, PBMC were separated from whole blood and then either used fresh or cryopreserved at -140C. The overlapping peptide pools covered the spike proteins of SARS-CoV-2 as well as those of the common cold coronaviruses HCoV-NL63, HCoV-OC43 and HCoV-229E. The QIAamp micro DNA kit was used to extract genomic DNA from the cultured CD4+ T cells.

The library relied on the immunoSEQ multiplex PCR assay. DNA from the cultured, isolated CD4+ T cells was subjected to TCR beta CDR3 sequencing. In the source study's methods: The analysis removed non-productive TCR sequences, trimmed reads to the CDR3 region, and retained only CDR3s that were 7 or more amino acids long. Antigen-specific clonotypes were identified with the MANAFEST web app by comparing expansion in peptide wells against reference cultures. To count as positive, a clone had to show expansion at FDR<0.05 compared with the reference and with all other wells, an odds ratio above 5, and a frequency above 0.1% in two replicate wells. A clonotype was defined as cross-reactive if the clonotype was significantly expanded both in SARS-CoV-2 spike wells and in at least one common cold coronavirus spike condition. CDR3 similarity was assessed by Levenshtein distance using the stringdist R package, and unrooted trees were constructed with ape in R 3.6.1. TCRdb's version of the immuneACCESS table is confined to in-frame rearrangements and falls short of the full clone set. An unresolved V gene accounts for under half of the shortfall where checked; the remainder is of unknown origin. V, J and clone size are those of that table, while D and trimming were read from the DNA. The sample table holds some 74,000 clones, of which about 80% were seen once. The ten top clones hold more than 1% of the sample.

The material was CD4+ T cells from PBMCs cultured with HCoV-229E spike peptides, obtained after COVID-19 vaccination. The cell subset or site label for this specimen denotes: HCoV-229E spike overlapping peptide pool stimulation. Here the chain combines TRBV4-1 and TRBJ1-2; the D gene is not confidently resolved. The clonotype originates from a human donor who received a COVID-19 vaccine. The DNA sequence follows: TGCGCCTGTCGCTCCCCAGGTCGTGGCTACACCTTC. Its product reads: CACRSPGRGYTF.